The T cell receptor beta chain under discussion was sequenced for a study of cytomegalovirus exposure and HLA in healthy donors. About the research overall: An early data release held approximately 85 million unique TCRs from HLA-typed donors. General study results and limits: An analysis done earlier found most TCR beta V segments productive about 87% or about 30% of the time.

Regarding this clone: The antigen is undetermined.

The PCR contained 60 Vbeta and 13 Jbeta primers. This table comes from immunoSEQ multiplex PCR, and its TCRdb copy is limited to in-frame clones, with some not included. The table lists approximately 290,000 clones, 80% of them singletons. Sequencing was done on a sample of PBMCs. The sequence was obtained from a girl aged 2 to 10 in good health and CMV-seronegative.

CDR3 coding DNA: TGTGCCAGCAGCTTGGGGGGCCCCTCCCCATATAGCAATCAGCCCCAGCATTTT. Translation: CASSLGGPSPYSNQPQHF. The rearrangement joins TRBV5-6 to TRBJ1-5, with D possibly being TRBD1 (5 bases). Between the trimmed V and J ends, which lost 0 bases and 0 bases, there was a span of 16 bases. Looked up from germline, CDR1 is SGHDT and CDR2 is YYEEEE. The length of the CDR3 is 18 residues.